Presented here are 7 T cell receptor beta chains from one specimen sequenced in a study of cytomegalovirus exposure and HLA in healthy donors. The primer mix had 60 Vbeta and 13 Jbeta primers. Data came from immunoSEQ multiplex PCR; TCRdb stores just in-frame clones and leaves some out. Its listing shows about 210,000 clones. Sequencing was carried out using PBMCs. The receptors here all came from a woman aged 25-40 years in good health and CMV-seropositive.

The CDR3 is CASSVELAGGGEQFF. CDR3 nucleotide sequence: TGTGCCAGCAGCGTAGAACTAGCGGGGGGCGGTGAGCAGTTCTTC. This rearrangement joins TRBV9 to TRBJ2-1, with TRBD2 matching over 12 bases. Germline V gene lookup returns CDR1 SGDLS and CDR2 YYNGEE. The length of the CDR3 is 15 residues. V dropped 0 bases and J dropped 9; count of bases not matched to a gene: 4.

The chain combines TRBV10-3 with TRBJ2-3, with TRBD2 identical over 7 bases. Unmatched junction bases numbered 3, after V lost 3 bases and J lost 3 bases. Per the germline V gene, CDR1 is ENHRY and CDR2 is SYGVKD. The length of the CDR3 is 14 residues. The CDR3 DNA sequence: TGTGCCATCAGTGATGCTAGCGGTACAGATACGCAGTATTTT. Protein sequence: CAISDASGTDTQYF.

The V and J genes are TRBV2 and TRBJ2-5, with TRBD2 as a possible D gene (6 bases). V gave up 7 bases and J gave up 1 base, with 16 bases separating them. The CDR3 covers 15 residues. Germline V gene sequence: CDR1 SNHLY, CDR2 FYNNEI. CDR3 sequence: CASTGNGLPQETQYF. DNA for the CDR3: TGTGCCAGCACTGGAAATGGACTACCCCAAGAGACCCAGTACTTC.

The chain carries TRBV27 and TRBJ2-7; 11 nucleotides align to TRBD2. This CDR3 has 13 residues. The V segment lost 7 bases and the J segment 4 bases; nucleotides outside the gene matches: 3. CDR1 and CDR2 from the germline V gene are MNHEY and SMNVEV (reference sequence). The CDR3 DNA is TGTGCCAGCAAACTAGCGGGAGCTTACGAGCAGTACTTC. Its protein is CASKLAGAYEQYF.

The rearrangement joins TRBV6-1 to TRBJ1-4; maybe TRBD1 (5 bases). This CDR3 comprises 14 residues. Germline values: CDR1 MNHNS, CDR2 SASEGT. V dropped 2 bases and J dropped 6 bases, with 10 bases sitting between them. For the CDR3, the DNA is TGTGCCAGCAGTGAAAGAGGAGGGGATGAAAAACTGTTTTTT. Translated: CASSERGGDEKLFF.

The gene calls are TRBV9 and TRBJ2-5, with D maybe TRBD1 (6 bases). With 0 bases removed from V and 4 bases from J, the gap between germline ends came to 16 bases. This CDR3 is built from 16 residues. Germline-derived CDR1 and CDR2 are SGDLS and YYNGEE. As DNA, the CDR3 is TGTGCCAGCAGCGTAGCGGGGACACAGCCGGGAGAGACCCAGTACTTC. The encoded protein is CASSVAGTQPGETQYF.

The chain employs TRBV21-1 and TRBJ2-1; the table's D call of TRBD1 was not tested on the DNA. TRBV21-1 represents a pseudogene. The CDR3 is 19 residues long. The DNA of the CDR3 is TGTGCCAGGACCTTTTTGAACAGGGGGCTTCTAGAAGTAAGTAATGAGCAGTTCTTC. Protein sequence: CARTFLNRGLLEVSNEQFF.